One and the same sample provided the 25 T cell receptor beta chains below, sequenced in a study of T-cell memory formation after mild COVID-19 (dated by TCRdb to the early 2020s). Receptors were amplified or captured by 5' RACE. The listed sequencing device is Illumina NovaSeq 6000. TCRdb passed the public sequencing reads through fastp at Q25 and MiXCR, retaining productive beta sequences. CDR3 protein sequences are deduplicated, and each keeps its most common genes and DNA. Within this sample are about 300,000 distinct CDR3 sequences, with roughly a fifth of them counted one time only. The ten largest clones represent more than 20% of the sample. Sequenced material: PBMCs or a T cell subset sorted from them (not recorded which). The receptor source for this set is a man between 18 and 29 years old who had mild COVID-19 (a few samples of this study predate the infection). The sample titles of this study are shuffled in the database, so cell type and time point are left out; the donor was told from shared clones.

This clonotype was detected a few times. V gene TRBV12-3 or TRBV12-4 combines with J gene TRBJ2-1, with TRBD2 matching 14 bases. The V and J ends lost 7 bases and 9 bases, in that order; junction bases with no gene match: 8. This CDR3 region has 15 residues. For the CDR3, the DNA is TGTGCCAGCAATTCCGGGACTAGCGGGGGTTTTGAGCAGTTCTTC. It yields the protein CASNSGTSGGFEQFF.

The table lists this clonotype with a few counts. This sequence joins TRBV20-1 and TRBJ2-4; D is unresolved. The V and J ends lost 3 bases and 2 bases respectively, with 11 bases between them. The CDR3 has 14 amino acids. Germline V lookup: CDR1 DFQATT, CDR2 SNEGSKA (reference sequence). CDR3 nucleotide sequence: TGCAGTGCTAGGCCTGGGGATACCAAAAACATTCAGTACTTC. Translating it yields CSARPGDTKNIQYF.

The chain is built from TRBV6-2 or TRBV6-3 and TRBJ1-6; D not certain. There are 17 residues in the CDR3. Germline assignment: CDR1 MNHEY and CDR2 SVGEGT. The germline V and J ends were trimmed by 6 bases and 5 bases, with 20 bases remaining between them. The CDR3 nucleotides are TGTGCCAGCAGAGACGTATACTTGGACCTCAATAATTCACCCCTCCACTTT. Protein product: CASRDVYLDLNNSPLHF.

This clonotype was counted between two and nine times. This chain links TRBV6-2 or TRBV6-3 with TRBJ2-7, with D perhaps being TRBD1 or TRBD2 (5 bases each). CDR1 MNHEY and CDR2 SVGEGT come from the germline V gene. This CDR3 spans 11 amino acids. Trimming cost V 6 bases and J 6 bases, with 9 bases left between them. CDR3 coding DNA: TGTGCCAGCAGCCTCGGGACCGAGCAGTACTTC. This translates into CASSLGTEQYF.

The table lists this clonotype with a few counts. V is TRBV6-2 or TRBV6-3 and J is TRBJ2-3; 12 bases line up with TRBD2. After removal of 4 bases from V and 0 bases from J, the junction contained 5 bases not matched to a gene. The CDR3 spans 17 residues. Looked up from germline, CDR1 is MNHEY and CDR2 is SVGEGT. DNA for the CDR3: TGTGCCAGCAGTTCCGGACTAGCGGGGTCTAGCACAGATACGCAGTATTTT. Protein sequence: CASSSGLAGSSTDTQYF.

This clonotype came up a few times. The chain uses TRBV2 and TRBJ2-1; the D gene is possibly TRBD1 (6 bases). V was shortened by 9 bases and J by 6 bases, with 18 bases between the two germline ends. Looked up from germline, CDR1 is SNHLY and CDR2 is FYNNEI. This CDR3 contains 14 residues. The CDR3 coding sequence is TGTGCCAGTGTGGAACAGGGAGTTACCAATGAGCAGTTCTTC. Translated, it gives CASVEQGVTNEQFF.

The J gene is TRBJ2-2, the V gene TRBV6-5, with a tentative D call TRBD1 (6 bases). CDR3 length: 17 amino acids. Germline CDR1 MNHEY, CDR2 SVGAGI. V was shortened by 2 bases and J by 2 bases, with 15 bases between the two germline ends. The CDR3 DNA follows: TGTGCCAGCAGTTACGGAGGACAGCGAAGCAACACCGGGGAGCTGTTTTTT. This encodes CASSYGGQRSNTGELFF.

In DNA form, the CDR3 reads TGTGCCAGCTCACCAACTTTGCCCTACTCCTACGAGCAGTACTTC. It codes for CASSPTLPYSYEQYF. The chain joins TRBV18 to TRBJ2-7; the D is unclear. The CDR3 is 15 residues long. CDR1 is KGHSH, CDR2 LQKENI, per germline. Trimming removed 2 bases at V and 0 bases at J, with 11 bases between. The full variable domain, rest sourced from reference TRBV18 and TRBJ2-7, is NAGVMQNPRHLVRRRGQEARLRCSPMKGHSHVYWYRQLPEEGLKFMVYLQKENIIDESGMPKERFSAEFPKEGPSILRIQQVVRGDSAAYFCASSPTLPYSYEQYFGPGTRLTVT.

This chain links TRBV20-1 with TRBJ1-5; D gene uncertain. V lost 1 base to trimming and J lost 0 bases, with 4 bases between them. Germline V CDR1 and CDR2: DFQATT, SNEGSKA (reference sequence). The CDR3 length is 13 residues. The chain's CDR3 is CSARAYSNQPQHF. CDR3 nucleotides: TGCAGTGCTAGAGCGTATAGCAATCAGCCCCAGCATTTT.

The chain links TRBV12-3 or TRBV12-4 to TRBJ2-2; 8 nucleotides align to TRBD2. V dropped 2 bases and J dropped 1; count of bases not matched to a gene: 6. This CDR3 contains 17 residues. Written as DNA, the CDR3 is TGTGCCAGCAGTTTAATAACCCTAGCGGGGAACACCGGGGAGCTGTTTTTT. Its translation: CASSLITLAGNTGELFF.

This rearrangement joins TRBV9 to TRBJ2-3; D is unresolved. Germline CDR1 reads SGDLS; CDR2 reads YYNGEE. The CDR3 covers 13 residues. V lost 2 bases and J 3 bases, leaving 7 bases between the germline ends. The CDR3 region has the DNA TGTGCCAGCAGCGTGGTGGGAACAGATACGCAGTATTTT. Its protein product is CASSVVGTDTQYF.

This clonotype was recorded a few times. The rearrangement joins TRBV11-1 to TRBJ2-1, with 10 bases lining up with TRBD1. The V gene end was trimmed by 3 bases and the J gene end by 4 bases; junction bases not matched to a gene: 6. CDR3 length: 16 residues. Germline V gene sequence: CDR1 SGHAT, CDR2 FQDESV (reference sequence). CDR3 loop: CASSFRPGQGYNEQFF. The CDR3 coding sequence is TGTGCCAGCAGCTTCCGACCGGGACAGGGGTACAATGAGCAGTTCTTC.

This clonotype was seen a few times. This rearrangement joins TRBV6-5 to TRBJ1-6, with TRBD1 matching 11 bases. Trimming took 6 bases from V and 7 from J; bases not matched to a gene: 5. The germline V gene has CDR1 MNHEY and CDR2 SVGAGI. The CDR3 loop spans 15 amino acids. The CDR3 loop reads CASSRDRGRNSPLHF. The CDR3 nucleotides read TGTGCCAGCAGCAGGGACAGGGGGAGGAATTCACCCCTCCACTTT.

The V and J genes are TRBV7-2 and TRBJ2-5, with D unclear. The CDR3 length is 15 residues. CDR1 is SGHTA and CDR2 is FQGNSA in the germline V gene. V gave up 2 bases and J gave up 4 bases, with 14 bases separating them. This CDR3 is CASSLYRIAPETQYF. CDR3 nucleotide sequence: TGTGCCAGCAGCTTATACAGAATAGCCCCAGAGACCCAGTACTTC.

A few counts support this clonotype. The chain carries TRBV4-3 and TRBJ1-5; D gene unclear. V lost 0 bases to trimming and J lost 6 bases, with 12 bases between them. The CDR3 consists of 15 residues. Germline V CDR1 and CDR2: LGHNA, YSLEER. CDR3: CASSQDGSGVQPQHF. The CDR3 bases are TGCGCCAGCAGCCAAGATGGGAGTGGCGTTCAGCCCCAGCATTTT.

This clonotype appeared many times. This sequence joins TRBV12-3 or TRBV12-4 and TRBJ2-3; 8 bases agree with TRBD1. V lost 4 bases, J lost 0 bases, and 0 bases stayed unmatched. CDR3 length equals 14 residues. CDR3 nucleotides: TGTGCCAGCAGTTGGACAGGGAGCACAGATACGCAGTATTTT. Translated, it gives CASSWTGSTDTQYF.

This clonotype showed up just a few times. This sequence joins TRBV25-1 and TRBJ1-5; 9 bases are a match to TRBD1. V lost 4 bases, J lost 9 bases, and 4 bases stayed unmatched. This CDR3 is 13 amino acids long. In germline, CDR1 is MGHDK, CDR2 SYGVNS. The CDR3 loop is CASSGTGDGPQHF. The CDR3, as DNA: TGTGCCAGCAGTGGGACAGGGGATGGGCCCCAGCATTTT. Variable domain in full (rest from reference TRBV25-1 and TRBJ1-5): EADIYQTPRYLVIGTGKKITLECSQTMGHDKMYWYQQDPGMELHLIHYSYGVNSTEKGDLSSESTVSRIRTEHFPLTLESARPSHTSQYLCASSGTGDGPQHFGDGTRLSIL.

The chain recombines TRBV3-1 with TRBJ1-2; D is undetermined. Trimming removed 4 bases at V and 1 base at J, with 10 bases between. The CDR3 is 14 residues long. Looked up from germline, CDR1 is LGHDT and CDR2 is YNNKEL (reference sequence). The CDR3 protein is CASSPAGDNYGYTF. For the CDR3, the DNA is TGTGCCAGCAGCCCCGCAGGAGATAACTATGGCTACACCTTC.

The chain links TRBV5-1 to TRBJ2-1; D unclear. V was trimmed by 5 bases and J by 4 bases, leaving 13 bases between them. Germline loops: CDR1 SGHRS, CDR2 YFSETQ. The CDR3 is 14 amino acids. CDR3 nucleotide sequence: TGCGCCAGCAGAGAGACAACGGCGTACAATGAGCAGTTCTTC. The encoded protein is CASRETTAYNEQFF.

The CDR3 DNA reads as TGTGCCAGCTCCGAACCAGGACAGGGAGTTCCACCCCTCCACTTT. Encoded protein: CASSEPGQGVPPLHF. The rearrangement joins TRBV18 to TRBJ1-6; 8 nucleotides line up with TRBD1. Trimming at V came to 6 bases and at J to 11 bases, leaving 12 bases not matched to a gene. The CDR3 spans 15 residues. Germline V gives CDR1 KGHSH, CDR2 LQKENI.

The chain employs TRBV19 and TRBJ2-3; TRBD2 might be the D (5 bases). CDR1 is LNHDA, CDR2 SQIVND, per germline (reference sequence). There are 13 residues in the CDR3. Trimming pared 6 bases from V and 4 bases from J, leaving 11 bases between. The CDR3 reads CASSRGKADTQYF. CDR3 in DNA: TGTGCCAGTAGCCGAGGGAAAGCAGATACGCAGTATTTT.

This clonotype was seen a handful of times. The rearrangement uses TRBV20-1 and TRBJ2-7; 8 nucleotides line up with TRBD1. V gave up 1 base and J gave up 5 bases; unmatched junction bases: 10. CDR1 is DFQATT, CDR2 SNEGSKA, per germline (reference sequence). This CDR3 spans 15 amino acids. Written as DNA, the CDR3 is TGCAGTGCTAGAGGTTTCTGGACAGGGTCCCACGAGCAGTACGTC. It encodes CSARGFWTGSHEQYV.

The genes are TRBV7-6 and TRBJ2-3; TRBD2 is a possible D gene (5 bases). Germline V gene lookup returns CDR1 SGHVS and CDR2 FNYEAQ. This CDR3 region has 14 residues. Trimming left V 2 bases short and J 5 bases short, with 11 bases between. CDR3 loop: CASSLIHEGDTQYF. DNA for the CDR3: TGTGCCAGCAGCTTAATTCATGAGGGAGATACGCAGTATTTT.

This clonotype has more than one count but fewer than ten. V is TRBV11-2 and J is TRBJ2-3, with D possibly matching TRBD2 (6 bases). Germline loops: CDR1 SGHAT, CDR2 FQNNGV. V lost 6 bases, J lost 0 bases, and 19 bases lay in between. This CDR3 has 17 amino acids. The CDR3 DNA sequence: TGTGCCAGCAGTCCCCGCGGGCTAGCGCCTAGCACAGATACGCAGTATTTT. It is translated as CASSPRGLAPSTDTQYF. Full variable domain (rest looked up from reference TRBV11-2 and TRBJ2-3): EAGVAQSPRYKIIEKRQSVAFWCNPISGHATLYWYQQILGQGPKLLIQFQNNGVVDDSQLPKDRFSAERLKGVDSTLKIQPAKLEDSAVYLCASSPRGLAPSTDTQYFGPGTRLTVL.

This clonotype was seen only a few times. The gene calls are TRBV6-5 and TRBJ2-7; 10 bases are shared with TRBD2. Trimming removed 4 bases from V and 4 bases from J; junction bases left unmatched: 7. Germline V lookup: CDR1 MNHEY, CDR2 SVGAGI. This CDR3 is built from 15 residues. The CDR3 sequence: CASSSSSGGLYEQYF. The CDR3 bases are TGTGCCAGCAGTTCTTCTAGCGGGGGATTATACGAGCAGTACTTC.